This T cell receptor beta chain was recorded in a study of CD8 T cells in ankylosing spondylitis. V lost 6 bases and J lost 6, with 13 bases in between. This CDR3 comprises 13 residues. General study points: Earlier literature documents some of the motif variants in reactive arthritis synovial fluid and blood. In ankylosing spondylitis blood, a motif of seven to nine highly homologous TCR beta variants appeared characteristic. Disease-linked clones reportedly concentrated significantly in matched ankylosing spondylitis synovial fluid.

The authors made TCR beta libraries by quantitative 5'-RACE with molecular barcodes. TCRdb re-analysed the 5' RACE reads in MiXCR, keeping a single row per CDR3 protein. The table shows under 200,000 distinct CDR3 sequences, with just over 9.5% occurring only once. Ten or more counts support this clonotype. Antigen specificity is unknown. The chain has TRBV12-3 or TRBV12-4 and TRBJ2-3, with D possibly being TRBD1 (5 bases). This receptor was taken from a female donor with ankylosing spondylitis or in good health (not recorded which). Input material: blood, either unsorted or a sorted T cell fraction (not recorded which). The CDR3 DNA follows: TGTGCCAGCAGGCTGACAGACTTGGATACGCAGTATTTT. Amino acids: CASRLTDLDTQYF.